This is a list of T cell receptor beta chains from one sample in a study of shared clonotypes between healthy human individuals. TCRdb's copy holds only in-frame clones and misses some; the assay was immunoSEQ multiplex PCR. The sample has 650,000 to 800,000 clones; roughly two thirds are singletons. The sequencing input was memory CD4+ T cells sorted from blood. The receptor set was obtained from a woman aged 30 to 39 in good health. CDR3s include the opening cysteine and the closing phenylalanine or tryptophan. The order of the fields is J gene, CDR3 length, V gene, clone size, D gene, CDR3 protein, CDR3 DNA. A D gene is named only where the DNA matches it firmly. Part of the rows lack a size; the others show once, few, many or a class for expanded clones.

>TRBJ2-7|15|TRBV7-9|few|NA
CASSNFRDTHYEQYF
TGTGCCAGCAGCAATTTCCGGGACACACACTACGAGCAGTACTTC
>TRBJ1-4|14|TRBV9|NA|TRBD1
CASSPGGASEKLFF
TGTGCCAGCAGCCCAGGGGGCGCGTCTGAAAAACTGTTTTTT
>TRBJ2-7|14|TRBV2|NA|NA
CASNGPVSLYEQYF
TGTGCCAGCAATGGCCCCGTCAGCCTGTACGAGCAGTACTTC
>TRBJ1-1|14|TRBV18|NA|NA
CATQRGQRNTEAFF
TGTGCCACCCAAAGGGGACAAAGGAACACTGAAGCTTTCTTT
>TRBJ2-2|15|TRBV27|once|TRBD1
CASSIGTANTGELFF
TGTGCCAGCAGTATCGGGACAGCGAACACCGGGGAGCTGTTTTTT
>TRBJ1-2|15|TRBV2|NA|NA
CASRPAAGVFYGYTF
TGTGCCAGCAGGCCAGCGGCAGGGGTTTTCTATGGCTACACCTTC
>TRBJ1-1|15|TRBV5-1|NA|TRBD1
CASSLADRDLFEAFF
TGCGCCAGCAGCTTGGCCGACAGGGATTTATTTGAAGCTTTCTTT
>TRBJ2-1|12|TRBV29-1|NA|NA
CSVGGLVDEQFF
TGCAGCGTTGGGGGGCTAGTCGATGAGCAGTTCTTC
>TRBJ2-3|14|TRBV2|NA|TRBD2
CASSESLAGTLVYF
TGTGCCAGCAGTGAGAGTCTAGCGGGGACCCTCGTGTATTTT
>TRBJ2-3|13|TRBV19|NA|TRBD2
CASGLAVTDTQYF
TGTGCCAGTGGACTAGCGGTCACAGATACGCAGTATTTT
>TRBJ2-6|19|TRBV5-6|NA|NA
CASSWGLSARFAGANVLTF
TGTGCCAGCAGCTGGGGGTTGTCAGCGCGTTTCGCTGGGGCCAACGTCCTGACTTTC
>TRBJ1-1|14|TRBV4-1|NA|NA
CASSPTGFNTEAFF
TGCGCCAGCAGCCCTACAGGGTTTAACACTGAAGCTTTCTTT